This entry is about one T cell receptor (beta chain). Under the authors' procedure: The assay estimated nucleated cells by amplifying reference gene primers. Assay: immunoSEQ multiplex PCR; the TCRdb copy retains only in-frame clones and omits some. Clone size and V and J calls were adopted from that table, with D and trimming inferred from the DNA. Of some 220,000 clones detected, around 85% appear once; the ten largest clones hold 3% to 3.5%. The ends were cut back, 1 base at V and 0 bases at J, with 5 bases in the middle. The germline V gene has CDR1 SGHTS and CDR2 YDEGEE. The CDR3 length is 15 residues. These data belong to a study of blood T cell repertoires in COVID-19. Study background: PBMCs, B-cell-depleted T cells, or T cells provided the cDNA or gDNA that made up the material.

The J gene is TRBJ1-6, the V gene TRBV5-8; no definite D call. The clonotype was recovered from a woman in her forties or fifties in a cohort exposed to, infected with or recovered from COVID-19 (not recorded which). The sequenced sample consisted of PBMCs or T cells enriched from blood (not recorded which). The CDR3 sequence: CASSLRDSYNSPLHF. The CDR3 DNA reads as TGTGCCAGCAGCTTGAGAGACTCCTATAATTCACCCCTCCACTTT.